This T cell receptor (beta chain) derives from a study of T cell responses to AZD1222 COVID-19 vaccine. Study-wide points: Of the AZD1222 recipients, only five to seven were seropositive at baseline. Researchers report vaccine-associated CD4 TCRs spanning spike, with dominance at 160-218 and 743-854. Scientists sampled the repertoires only once the peak T cell response had passed.

Profiling relied on immunoSEQ multiplex PCR, and the TCRdb table lists in-frame clones only, not all of them. Seen here are about 120,000 clones, 70% to 90% observed once, and the top ten hold roughly 3.7%. CDR1 is LNHDA, CDR2 SQIVND, per germline (reference sequence). This CDR3 has 15 amino acids. V lost 2 bases, J lost 7 bases, and 10 bases stayed unmatched. Remarks on this clone: The antigen is undetermined.

This sample comprised peripheral blood, obtained on day 0 of MenACWY control vaccination. This rearrangement joins TRBV19 to TRBJ1-1, with TRBD1 identical over 7 bases. This receptor was obtained from an adult in good health. CDR3 bases: TGTGCCAGTAGTATAAGGGTCGACAGGGTAAGTGAAGCTTTCTTT. Protein: CASSIRVDRVSEAFF.